The clone carrying this TCR beta chain was seen ten or more times. This record comes from a study of HIV-infected patients and healthy controls. Germline CDR1 reads DFQATT; CDR2 reads SNEGSKA (reference sequence). V shed 5 bases and J shed 4 bases, with 13 bases lying between them. CDR3 length: 13 amino acids. Via MiXCR, TCRdb re-called the 5' RACE reads, giving one row per CDR3 protein. The sample records around 67,000 distinct CDR3 sequences, roughly 16% being singletons. What was sequenced was CD4+ T cells from blood. This TCR was recovered from a human donor in good health. The chain employs TRBV20-1 and TRBJ2-3; no clear D gene. This chain's CDR3 is CSAVIHNADTQYF. The CDR3 DNA follows: TGCAGTGCTGTCATTCATAACGCAGATACGCAGTATTTT.